This is a list of T cell receptor beta chains from one sample in a study of blood T cells in healthy people across ages. MiXCR, run by TCRdb on the 5' RACE reads, gives a single entry per CDR3 protein. Counted here are roughly 860,000 distinct CDR3 sequences, around 62% occurring once; the ten biggest clones make up around 30%. Sequenced sample: blood. The receptors here all came from a man in his thirties or forties in good health. Both conserved end residues are part of each CDR3. D genes are given only for firm matches. Not all rows give a size; the values are once, few, many and, for expanded clones, a class.

v_gene	abundance	d_gene	j_gene	CDR3aa	CDR3nt
TRBV4-3	.	TRBD1	TRBJ1-4	CASSTRPGQGAEKLFF	TGCGCCAGCAGCACACGGCCGGGACAGGGGGCTGAAAAACTGTTTTTT
TRBV7-2	few	TRBD2	TRBJ2-7	CASSYGTSGGGYEQYF	TGTGCCAGCAGCTACGGGACTAGCGGGGGGGGTTACGAGCAGTACTTC
TRBV6-6	.	.	TRBJ2-7	CASSFTGWEQYF	TGTGCCAGCAGTTTTACAGGGTGGGAGCAGTACTTC
TRBV7-3	.	TRBD1	TRBJ1-2	CASSSGTGEVDGYTF	TGTGCCAGCAGCTCCGGGACAGGGGAGGTGGATGGCTACACCTTC
TRBV7-2	.	.	TRBJ1-1	CASSFNSYTEAFF	TGTGCCAGCAGCTTCAACAGCTACACTGAAGCTTTCTTT
TRBV12-3/TRBV12-4	.	.	TRBJ2-7	CASSPGGTTGYEQYF	TGTGCCAGCAGTCCAGGGGGGACTACCGGTTACGAGCAGTACTTC
TRBV11-1	.	.	TRBJ2-1	CASSSRQRNYNEQFF	TGTGCCAGCAGCTCAAGACAACGAAACTACAATGAGCAGTTCTTC
TRBV5-6	few	.	TRBJ1-2	CASSLGQSGGGYTF	TGTGCCAGCAGCTTGGGACAGTCTGGGGGAGGCTACACCTTC
TRBV10-3	.	TRBD1	TRBJ1-1	CAIRQGEWTEAFF	TGTGCCATCAGACAGGGGGAGTGGACTGAAGCTTTCTTT
TRBV6-5	.	TRBD1	TRBJ1-2	CASSREGGQGRGYTF	TGTGCCAGCAGTCGAGAGGGGGGACAGGGAAGGGGCTACACCTTC
TRBV29-1	few	.	TRBJ2-5	CSALRGLGGTQYF	TGCAGCGCCCTAAGGGGGTTGGGGGGGACCCAGTACTTC
TRBV20-1	.	.	TRBJ1-5	CSAQGPVNQPQHF	TGCAGTGCCCAGGGCCCAGTCAATCAGCCCCAGCATTTT
TRBV20-1	.	.	TRBJ1-5	CSARDRFYRTIHQPQHF	TGCAGTGCTAGAGATCGGTTTTATAGGACAATCCATCAGCCCCAGCATTTT
TRBV28	.	.	TRBJ2-3	CASRTSLDTQYF	TGTGCCAGTAGGACCTCTTTAGATACGCAGTATTTT
TRBV10-3	few	.	TRBJ2-4	CAISDQGKRGQYF	TGTGCCATCAGTGATCAGGGGAAAAGGGGGCAGTACTTC
TRBV27	.	.	TRBJ1-2	CASSLSGGGYTF	TGTGCCAGCAGTTTGTCCGGGGGAGGCTACACCTTC
TRBV6-4	few	.	TRBJ2-1	CASSPGQEYNEQFF	TGTGCCAGCAGCCCGGGACAAGAATACAATGAGCAGTTCTTC
TRBV7-9	few	TRBD1	TRBJ1-1	CASRVVGDRGPPEAFF	TGTGCCAGCCGAGTGGTCGGGGACAGGGGGCCCCCCGAAGCTTTCTTT
TRBV18	.	TRBD1	TRBJ2-5	CASSLTGQAKETQYF	TGTGCCAGCTCACTTACGGGACAGGCAAAAGAGACCCAGTACTTC
TRBV5-1	few	.	TRBJ2-5	CASSLGTILQETQYF	TGCGCCAGCAGCTTGGGCACAATCCTCCAAGAGACCCAGTACTTC
TRBV6-5	.	.	TRBJ2-1	CASSLRDQTYNEQFF	TGTGCCAGCAGTTTACGGGACCAGACATACAATGAGCAGTTCTTC
TRBV7-6	once	.	TRBJ1-4	CASSSRTPEARREKLFF	TGTGCCAGCAGCTCTAGGACCCCGGAGGCTAGGCGTGAAAAACTGTTTTTT
TRBV15	few	.	TRBJ1-2	CATSSGFGYTF	TGTGCCACCTCCTCCGGTTTTGGCTACACCTTC
TRBV7-2	.	.	TRBJ2-1	CASNGGGGNEQFF	TGTGCCAGCAACGGGGGAGGTGGGAATGAGCAGTTCTTC
TRBV27	few	.	TRBJ1-5	CASGGYSNQPQHF	TGTGCCAGCGGGGGGTATAGCAATCAGCCCCAGCATTTT
TRBV29-1	.	.	TRBJ2-3	CSVEQQRGDTQYF	TGCAGCGTTGAGCAGCAAAGAGGAGATACGCAGTATTTT
TRBV12-3/TRBV12-4	.	.	TRBJ2-5	CASNMGVIGPETQYF	TGTGCCAGCAATATGGGTGTCATAGGCCCGGAGACCCAGTACTTC
TRBV4-3	.	.	TRBJ2-5	CASSQDQAAAETQYF	TGCGCCAGCAGCCAAGATCAAGCGGCAGCAGAGACCCAGTACTTC
TRBV6-2/TRBV6-3	few	.	TRBJ2-3	CASSYSIKRVDTDTQYF	TGTGCCAGCAGTTACTCGATCAAGCGAGTAGACACAGATACGCAGTATTTT
TRBV5-1	.	.	TRBJ1-4	CASSSAGTANEKLFF	TGCGCCAGCAGCTCTGCCGGGACGGCTAATGAAAAACTGTTTTTT
TRBV6-5	few	TRBD1	TRBJ2-7	CASSYSVTGVGEQYF	TGTGCCAGCAGTTACTCCGTGACAGGGGTGGGGGAGCAGTACTTC
TRBV7-9	few	.	TRBJ2-7	CASSQSYSYEQYF	TGTGCCAGCAGCCAAAGCTACAGCTACGAGCAGTACTTC
TRBV7-3	.	.	TRBJ2-1	CASSLYGDSYNEQFF	TGTGCCAGCAGCTTATACGGGGACTCCTACAATGAGCAGTTCTTC
TRBV7-9	.	TRBD1	TRBJ1-2	CASSLLQGSYTF	TGTGCCAGCAGCTTACTACAGGGGAGCTACACCTTC
TRBV6-2/TRBV6-3	once	TRBD2	TRBJ2-7	CASVGRDEQYF	TGTGCCAGCGTGGGGAGGGACGAGCAGTACTTC
TRBV15	many	TRBD1	TRBJ1-4	CATSRDRRDSDEKLFF	TGTGCCACCAGCAGAGATCGCCGGGACAGCGATGAAAAACTGTTTTTT
TRBV29-1	few	TRBD1	TRBJ2-7	CSVELGTGAGEQYF	TGCAGCGTTGAACTCGGGACAGGGGCGGGCGAGCAGTACTTC
TRBV6-2/TRBV6-3	.	.	TRBJ2-4	CASSYQDPSTNIQYF	TGTGCCAGCAGTTACCAGGACCCATCTACAAACATTCAGTACTTC
TRBV7-2	.	TRBD1	TRBJ1-1	CASNVGQGEAFF	TGTGCCAGCAACGTGGGACAGGGGGAAGCTTTCTTT
TRBV5-1	.	.	TRBJ2-7	CASNPNLGPRYEQYF	TGCGCCAGCAACCCCAACCTGGGCCCTCGATACGAGCAGTACTTC
TRBV6-2/TRBV6-3	.	TRBD1	TRBJ1-1	CASSFGQGGLNTEAFF	TGTGCCAGCAGTTTTGGACAGGGAGGTCTGAACACTGAAGCTTTCTTT
TRBV9	.	TRBD1	TRBJ1-5	CASSVAGGRQPQHF	TGTGCCAGCAGCGTAGCAGGGGGCAGGCAGCCCCAGCATTTT
TRBV7-2	.	.	TRBJ2-5	CASSLVFQGETQYF	TGTGCCAGCAGCTTAGTCTTTCAGGGGGAGACCCAGTACTTC
TRBV7-2	.	.	TRBJ2-5	CASSLSKASQAETQYF	TGTGCCAGCAGCTTAAGTAAGGCCAGCCAGGCAGAGACCCAGTACTTC
TRBV4-3	few	.	TRBJ2-3	CASSQDNRVIDTQYF	TGCGCCAGCAGCCAAGATAATAGGGTAATAGATACGCAGTATTTT
TRBV20-1	few	TRBD2	TRBJ2-5	CSANAGRGFQETQYF	TGCAGTGCTAACGCCGGGAGGGGATTCCAAGAGACCCAGTACTTC
TRBV7-8	.	TRBD1	TRBJ1-6	CASSLPVPGQGGSYNSPLHF	TGTGCCAGCAGCTTACCCGTCCCGGGACAGGGCGGCTCCTATAATTCACCCCTCCACTTT
TRBV20-1	.	TRBD1	TRBJ2-7	CSAKWHDRGRYEQYF	TGCAGTGCAAAGTGGCACGACAGGGGCAGGTACGAGCAGTACTTC
TRBV16	.	.	TRBJ1-2	CASSQQSGYTF	TGTGCCAGCAGCCAACAGTCCGGCTACACCTTT
TRBV29-1	.	TRBD1	TRBJ2-7	CSVGQGALREQYF	TGCAGCGTTGGACAGGGGGCCCTTCGCGAGCAGTACTTC
TRBV4-3	.	.	TRBJ1-2	CASSHPTGANYGYTF	TGCGCCAGCAGCCATCCGACAGGAGCTAACTATGGCTACACCTTC
TRBV7-9	few	TRBD1	TRBJ1-1	CASSLVEGAAFF	TGTGCCAGCAGCTTAGTTGAGGGGGCAGCTTTCTTT
TRBV21-1	.	.	TRBJ2-5	CASSKADEVAQETQYF	TGTGCCAGCAGCAAAGCCGACGAGGTGGCCCAAGAGACCCAGTACTTC
TRBV5-4	.	TRBD1	TRBJ2-5	CASSAPTGEETQYF	TGTGCCAGCAGCGCACCGACAGGGGAAGAGACCCAGTACTTC
TRBV29-1	.	.	TRBJ2-1	CSVLGVSSYNEQFF	TGCAGCGTTCTCGGGGTAAGCTCCTACAATGAGCAGTTCTTC
TRBV4-3	many	.	TRBJ2-5	CASSPRAGETQYF	TGCGCCAGCAGCCCCCGAGCGGGTGAGACCCAGTACTTC